The subject of this entry is one T cell receptor (beta chain). The source of the sample is a study of shared clonotypes between healthy human individuals. This table comes from immunoSEQ multiplex PCR, and its TCRdb copy is limited to in-frame clones, with some not included. The repertoire holds roughly 2 million clones, with 95% as singletons. Germline V CDR1 and CDR2: SGHVS, FQNEAQ. V dropped 2 bases and J dropped 2 bases, with 22 bases sitting between them. This CDR3 spans 18 amino acids. This receptor was obtained from a man aged 18-30 years in good health. The sample consisted of naive CD4+ T cells sorted from blood. Subset of the sample: CD45RA+ positively selected. The chain carries TRBV7-8 and TRBJ2-7; possibly TRBD1 for D (5 bases). The CDR3 DNA sequence: TGTGCCAGCAGCTTACCCGAAGTAGTACAGGCCTTGGCCTACGAGCAGTACTTC. It encodes CASSLPEVVQALAYEQYF.